This TCR beta chain is from a study of blood T cell repertoires in COVID-19. The CDR3 extends over 15 amino acids. Unmatched junction bases numbered 2, after V lost 2 bases and J lost 3 bases. Germline-derived CDR1 and CDR2 are SGHTS and YDEGEE. Profiling relied on immunoSEQ multiplex PCR, and the TCRdb table lists in-frame clones only, not all of them. This repertoire shows more than 100,000 clones, about 88% found once; its top ten account for 6% to 6.5%. The chain couples TRBV5-8 to TRBJ2-2; TRBD1 matches at 9 bases. Sequencing used peripheral blood. This receptor was identified in a human donor in a cohort sampled during active COVID-19. The CDR3 coding sequence is TGTGCCAGCAGCTTCGGGACAGGGTACACCGGGGAGCTGTTTTTT. It translates to CASSFGTGYTGELFF.